A selection of T cell receptor beta chains follows, all from one sample in a study of blood T cell repertoires in COVID-19. The method was immunoSEQ multiplex PCR; TCRdb's version includes in-frame clones alone and lacks a portion of them. In the table there are fewer than 600,000 clones, more than 75% of which are singletons. The sample was PBMCs or T cells enriched from blood (not recorded which). The receptor set was obtained from a woman aged 40 to 50 who had recovered from COVID-19. Both conserved end residues are part of each CDR3. Fields, in order: J gene, V gene, D gene, clone size, CDR3 DNA, CDR3 protein. The D gene is left open where the match is weak. Clone sizes are given selectively: once, few, many, or a class where the clone is expanded.

J gene: TRBJ1-5; V gene: TRBV29-1; D gene: -; clone size: -; CDR3 DNA: TGCAGCGTCTGGTCGGCAGGCGGGGGGGCCCAGCATTTT; CDR3 protein: CSVWSAGGGAQHF
J gene: TRBJ1-6; V gene: TRBV7-2; D gene: -; clone size: few; CDR3 DNA: TGTGCCAGCAGCAAAAACGGGTCACCCCTCCACTTT; CDR3 protein: CASSKNGSPLHF
J gene: TRBJ1-4; V gene: TRBV19; D gene: TRBD1; clone size: -; CDR3 DNA: TGTGCCAGTAGTCGGGACAGAGGGGAAAAACTGTTTTTT; CDR3 protein: CASSRDRGEKLFF
J gene: TRBJ2-3; V gene: TRBV30; D gene: TRBD1; clone size: -; CDR3 DNA: TGTGCCTGGAACAACGCCGGGACAGGGGGCACAGATACGCAGTATTTT; CDR3 protein: CAWNNAGTGGTDTQYF
J gene: TRBJ2-7; V gene: TRBV11-3; D gene: TRBD1; clone size: -; CDR3 DNA: TGTGCCAGCAGCTTAGCCGGGACAGGGTACGAGCAGTACTTC; CDR3 protein: CASSLAGTGYEQYF
J gene: TRBJ2-2; V gene: TRBV29-1; D gene: TRBD1; clone size: -; CDR3 DNA: TGCAGCGTGGACCCGGGACAGGGTCTCGGGGAGCTGTTTTTT; CDR3 protein: CSVDPGQGLGELFF
J gene: TRBJ2-7; V gene: TRBV7-6; D gene: -; clone size: -; CDR3 DNA: TGTGCCAGCAGCCATAACTACAGGAAAACCTACGAGCAGTACTTC; CDR3 protein: CASSHNYRKTYEQYF
J gene: TRBJ2-1; V gene: TRBV2; D gene: TRBD2; clone size: -; CDR3 DNA: TGTGCCAGCAGTGAAGGTTTCGGGACTAGCGGTCCAGGTTGGAGCAATGAGCAGTTCTTC; CDR3 protein: CASSEGFGTSGPGWSNEQFF
J gene: TRBJ1-1; V gene: TRBV18; D gene: -; clone size: -; CDR3 DNA: TGTGCCAGCTCACCGGGAGATAACACTGAAGCTTTCTTT; CDR3 protein: CASSPGDNTEAFF
J gene: TRBJ2-7; V gene: TRBV2; D gene: TRBD1; clone size: -; CDR3 DNA: TGTGCCAGCAGTTTTTCACAGGGGGCTATTGCCGAGCAGTACTTC; CDR3 protein: CASSFSQGAIAEQYF
J gene: TRBJ1-1; V gene: TRBV10-3; D gene: -; clone size: few; CDR3 DNA: TGTGCCATCAGTGAGTCGAGTAGCGCGATCACTGAAGCTTTCTTT; CDR3 protein: CAISESSSAITEAFF
J gene: TRBJ1-2; V gene: TRBV3-1/TRBV3-2; D gene: -; clone size: -; CDR3 DNA: TGTGCCAGCAGCTCTGGACAGAGTGGCTACACCTTC; CDR3 protein: CASSSGQSGYTF
J gene: TRBJ2-2; V gene: TRBV7-8; D gene: TRBD2; clone size: -; CDR3 DNA: TGTGCCAGCACCGCGGGGGTGCGGGAGAGGTACACCGGGGAGCTGTTTTTT; CDR3 protein: CASTAGVRERYTGELFF
J gene: TRBJ2-1; V gene: TRBV19; D gene: TRBD2; clone size: -; CDR3 DNA: TGTGCCAGTAGTAACCCGGCTGGGGCTAGCGGTGAAAATGAGCAGTTCTTC; CDR3 protein: CASSNPAGASGENEQFF
J gene: TRBJ2-1; V gene: TRBV9; D gene: -; clone size: -; CDR3 DNA: TGTGCCAGCAGCCCAAGGGGTGTCTACAATGAGCAGTTCTTC; CDR3 protein: CASSPRGVYNEQFF
J gene: TRBJ2-7; V gene: TRBV2; D gene: -; clone size: -; CDR3 DNA: TGTGCCAGCAGTGAGAGGACAGGGGGCTTTACTAGCGGGAGAACATACGAGCAGTACTTC; CDR3 protein: CASSERTGGFTSGRTYEQYF
J gene: TRBJ1-2; V gene: TRBV18; D gene: -; clone size: -; CDR3 DNA: TGTGCCAGCTCACCGGGGACTGCAAACTATGGCTACACCTTC; CDR3 protein: CASSPGTANYGYTF
J gene: TRBJ1-2; V gene: TRBV6-1; D gene: TRBD1; clone size: -; CDR3 DNA: TGTGCCAGCAGTGAATGGCAGGGGGCGTGGGGCTACACCTTC; CDR3 protein: CASSEWQGAWGYTF
J gene: TRBJ1-5; V gene: TRBV5-5; D gene: -; clone size: -; CDR3 DNA: TGTGCCAGCAGCCTGACAGAAAGCAATCAGCCCCAGCATTTT; CDR3 protein: CASSLTESNQPQHF
J gene: TRBJ2-3; V gene: TRBV7-9; D gene: -; clone size: -; CDR3 DNA: TGTGCCAGCAGCTTAGCGCTCCAGACTAGCACAGATACGCAGTATTTT; CDR3 protein: CASSLALQTSTDTQYF
J gene: TRBJ1-1; V gene: TRBV7-9; D gene: -; clone size: -; CDR3 DNA: TGTGCCAGCACCTCAACCGGGGACACTGAAGCTTTCTTT; CDR3 protein: CASTSTGDTEAFF
J gene: TRBJ1-1; V gene: TRBV12-3/TRBV12-4; D gene: -; clone size: -; CDR3 DNA: TGTGCCAGCAGTTTAGCAATAAACACTGAAGCTTTCTTT; CDR3 protein: CASSLAINTEAFF
J gene: TRBJ2-3; V gene: TRBV5-1; D gene: -; clone size: -; CDR3 DNA: TGCGCCAGCAGCAGAGGCCCGGCAGATACGCAGTATTTT; CDR3 protein: CASSRGPADTQYF
J gene: TRBJ2-7; V gene: TRBV3-1/TRBV3-2; D gene: -; clone size: -; CDR3 DNA: TGTGCCAGCAGCCACAGAGGTAGCGCTCAGTACTTC; CDR3 protein: CASSHRGSAQYF
J gene: TRBJ1-1; V gene: TRBV23-1; D gene: TRBD1; clone size: -; CDR3 DNA: TGCGCCAGCAGTCCGGGACAGCTAAAGATGGGCACTGAAGCTTTCTTT; CDR3 protein: CASSPGQLKMGTEAFF
J gene: TRBJ1-1; V gene: TRBV12-3/TRBV12-4; D gene: -; clone size: -; CDR3 DNA: TGTGCCAGCAGTTTAGGTTCCCCACGGGAAGCTTTCTTT; CDR3 protein: CASSLGSPREAFF
J gene: TRBJ1-5; V gene: TRBV19; D gene: -; clone size: -; CDR3 DNA: TGTGCCAGTAGTATAACAGGCTATAGCAATCAGCCCCAGCATTTT; CDR3 protein: CASSITGYSNQPQHF
J gene: TRBJ2-7; V gene: TRBV6-2/TRBV6-3; D gene: TRBD2; clone size: -; CDR3 DNA: TGTGCCAGCAGTTACTCGCGGGAGGGGTTTTCCTACGAGCAGTACTTC; CDR3 protein: CASSYSREGFSYEQYF
J gene: TRBJ1-2; V gene: TRBV29-1; D gene: -; clone size: -; CDR3 DNA: TGCAGCGTTGACGGGGGGCTAAGATTTCTCGGCTACACCTTC; CDR3 protein: CSVDGGLRFLGYTF
J gene: TRBJ2-4; V gene: TRBV6-2/TRBV6-3; D gene: -; clone size: -; CDR3 DNA: TGTGCCAGCAGTACCCGGGACAAAAACATTCAGTACTTC; CDR3 protein: CASSTRDKNIQYF
J gene: TRBJ2-7; V gene: TRBV13; D gene: -; clone size: once; CDR3 DNA: TGTGCCAGCAGCATAACCGCAAACAGGGTGTACTACGAGCAGTACTTC; CDR3 protein: CASSITANRVYYEQYF
J gene: TRBJ2-2; V gene: TRBV9; D gene: -; clone size: -; CDR3 DNA: TGTGCCAGCAGCGTAGGGGGCTTGTCGAAGACCGGGGAGCTGTTTTTT; CDR3 protein: CASSVGGLSKTGELFF
J gene: TRBJ1-1; V gene: TRBV19; D gene: TRBD1; clone size: -; CDR3 DNA: TGTGCCAGTAGACTAGGGACAGGGAACACTGAAGCTTTCTTT; CDR3 protein: CASRLGTGNTEAFF
J gene: TRBJ2-1; V gene: TRBV4-3; D gene: -; clone size: once; CDR3 DNA: TGCGCCAGCAGCCAAGACCCAAGGGGGTTAAATGAGCAGTTCTTC; CDR3 protein: CASSQDPRGLNEQFF
J gene: TRBJ2-7; V gene: TRBV4-3; D gene: -; clone size: once; CDR3 DNA: TGCGCCAGCAGCCAAGATAGCTCGGCATCGCGGTACGAGCAGTACTTC; CDR3 protein: CASSQDSSASRYEQYF
J gene: TRBJ1-1; V gene: TRBV7-8; D gene: -; clone size: -; CDR3 DNA: TGTGCCAGCAGACCCCATCAGGGAACTGAAGCTTTCTTT; CDR3 protein: CASRPHQGTEAFF
J gene: TRBJ1-5; V gene: TRBV19; D gene: TRBD1; clone size: -; CDR3 DNA: TGTGCCAGTAGTAAAACCCGGGACAGGGGCCAGCCCCAGCATTTT; CDR3 protein: CASSKTRDRGQPQHF
J gene: TRBJ1-4; V gene: TRBV27; D gene: -; clone size: once; CDR3 DNA: TGTGCCAGCAGCCCCGCGAGATCAACTAATGAAAAACTGTTTTTT; CDR3 protein: CASSPARSTNEKLFF
J gene: TRBJ2-3; V gene: TRBV24-1; D gene: TRBD1; clone size: -; CDR3 DNA: TGTGCCACCAGTGATATAGGACAGGGAGGAGATACGCAGTATTTT; CDR3 protein: CATSDIGQGGDTQYF
J gene: TRBJ2-2; V gene: TRBV7-9; D gene: -; clone size: -; CDR3 DNA: TGTGCCAGCAGCAAAGGTCCCTCGAACACCGGGGAGCTGTTTTTT; CDR3 protein: CASSKGPSNTGELFF
J gene: TRBJ1-5; V gene: TRBV2; D gene: TRBD1; clone size: -; CDR3 DNA: TGTGCCAGCAGACCCGGACAGGTGGTTCAGCCCCAGCATTTT; CDR3 protein: CASRPGQVVQPQHF
J gene: TRBJ1-1; V gene: TRBV24-1; D gene: -; clone size: -; CDR3 DNA: TGTGCCACCAGCGCCACCGGTACAGGGAACACTGAAGCTTTCTTT; CDR3 protein: CATSATGTGNTEAFF
J gene: TRBJ2-1; V gene: TRBV27; D gene: TRBD2; clone size: -; CDR3 DNA: TGTGCCAGCACCCTTCTAGCGGGAGGGCCCCACAATGAGCAGTTCTTC; CDR3 protein: CASTLLAGGPHNEQFF
J gene: TRBJ2-2; V gene: TRBV2; D gene: -; clone size: -; CDR3 DNA: TGTGCCAGCAGGCGGACACTTGCGAACACCGGGGAGCTGTTTTTT; CDR3 protein: CASRRTLANTGELFF
J gene: TRBJ1-3; V gene: TRBV18; D gene: -; clone size: -; CDR3 DNA: TGTGCCAGCTCAGCAACGACAGGCTCTGGAAACACCATATATTTT; CDR3 protein: CASSATTGSGNTIYF
J gene: TRBJ2-1; V gene: TRBV21-1; D gene: -; clone size: -; CDR3 DNA: TGTGCCAGCAGCTCATGGGGGGCTAGCGGGAGAAACGGGAATGAGCAGTTCTTC; CDR3 protein: CASSSWGASGRNGNEQFF
J gene: TRBJ1-1; V gene: TRBV18; D gene: TRBD1; clone size: -; CDR3 DNA: TGTGCCAGCTCACCACTACCGACAGGGCTGAACACTGAAGCTTTCTTT; CDR3 protein: CASSPLPTGLNTEAFF
J gene: TRBJ1-6; V gene: TRBV29-1; D gene: -; clone size: -; CDR3 DNA: TGCAGCGTCCGGGACAAGCATAATTCACCCCTCCACTTT; CDR3 protein: CSVRDKHNSPLHF